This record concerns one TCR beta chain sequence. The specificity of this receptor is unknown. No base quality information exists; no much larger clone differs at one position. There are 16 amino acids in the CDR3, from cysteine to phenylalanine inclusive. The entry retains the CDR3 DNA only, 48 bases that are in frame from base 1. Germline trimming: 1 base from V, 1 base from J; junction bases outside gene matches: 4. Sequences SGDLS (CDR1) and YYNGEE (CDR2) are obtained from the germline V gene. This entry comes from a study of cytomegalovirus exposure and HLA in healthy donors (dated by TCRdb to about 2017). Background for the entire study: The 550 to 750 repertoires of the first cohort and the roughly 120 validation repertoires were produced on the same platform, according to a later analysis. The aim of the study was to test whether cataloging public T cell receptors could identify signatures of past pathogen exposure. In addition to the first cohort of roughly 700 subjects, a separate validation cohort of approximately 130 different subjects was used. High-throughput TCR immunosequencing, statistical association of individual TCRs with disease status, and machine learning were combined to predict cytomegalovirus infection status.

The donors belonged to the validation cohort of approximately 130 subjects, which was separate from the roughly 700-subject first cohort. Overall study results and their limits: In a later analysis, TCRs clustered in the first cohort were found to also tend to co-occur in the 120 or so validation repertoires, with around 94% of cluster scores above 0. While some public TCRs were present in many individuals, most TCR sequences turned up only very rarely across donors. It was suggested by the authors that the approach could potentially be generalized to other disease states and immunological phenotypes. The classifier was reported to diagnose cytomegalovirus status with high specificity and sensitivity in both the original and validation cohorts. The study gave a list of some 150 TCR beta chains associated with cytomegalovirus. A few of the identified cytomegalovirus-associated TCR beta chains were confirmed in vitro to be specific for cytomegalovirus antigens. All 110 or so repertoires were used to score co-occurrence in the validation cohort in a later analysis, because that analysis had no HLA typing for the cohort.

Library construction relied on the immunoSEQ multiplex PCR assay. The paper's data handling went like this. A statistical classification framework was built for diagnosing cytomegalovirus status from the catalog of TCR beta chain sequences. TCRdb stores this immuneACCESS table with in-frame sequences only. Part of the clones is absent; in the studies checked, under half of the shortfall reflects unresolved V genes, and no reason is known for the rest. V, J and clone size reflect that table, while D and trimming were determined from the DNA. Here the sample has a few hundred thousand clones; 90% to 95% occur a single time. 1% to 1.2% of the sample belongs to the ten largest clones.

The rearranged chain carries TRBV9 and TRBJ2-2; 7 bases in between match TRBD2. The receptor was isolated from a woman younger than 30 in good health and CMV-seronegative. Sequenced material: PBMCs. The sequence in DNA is TGTGCCAGCAGCGTAACGGCTAGCGGGAACACCGGGGAGCTGTTTTTT. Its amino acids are CASSVTASGNTGELFF.